What follows is one T cell receptor beta chain and its context. This clone showed up many times. The specificity of this receptor is unknown. Per-nucleotide qualities are absent, and no much larger clonotype sits a single base away. The library was obtained by the immunoSEQ multiplex PCR assay. TCRdb limited this immuneACCESS table to in-frame rearrangements with V and J called. A share of clones is missing; checked studies link under half to unresolved V genes, and the rest is unexplained. Counted in this sample were about 55,000 clones; nearly 70% of them appeared once. Of the sample, 4.8% falls within the top ten clones. Trimming at the junction amounts to 8 bases on V and 0 bases on J, and the germline ends lie 16 bases apart. Its CDR3 holds 15 amino acids, cysteine through phenylalanine. Only the CDR3 DNA is retained, 45 bases long and in frame from the first base. CDR1 and CDR2 are read off the germline V gene (reference sequence) as MNHEY and SMNVEV.

These data originate in a study of CD4+ T cells in melanoma (dated by TCRdb to between 2022 and 2023). For the study in its entirety: The study examined neoantigen-specific CD4+ T cells in human melanoma. Summary of the overall study and its limitations: The report described a correlation between neoantigen-specific CD4+ T cells and the function of CD8+ T cells, macrophages and B cells. Diverse differentiation states were reported to be shown by neoantigen-specific CD4+ T cells in melanoma.

The donors were melanoma patients. Source material: tumor tissue. The receptor comes from a human donor with melanoma. The sequence links TRBV27 to TRBJ1-1; perhaps TRBD1 is the D gene, with 5 bases matching. In nucleotide form, the sequence is TGTGCCAGCCGAGGGGCCAGGGTCATGAACACTGAAGCTTTCTTT. Protein translation: CASRGARVMNTEAFF.